This TCR beta chain was found in a study of T cell responses to AZD1222 COVID-19 vaccine. Study-level points and caveats: Most donors were white British, females outnumbered males, and clonal diversity was possibly underestimated. Vaccine-associated CD4 TCRs spanned spike, dominant at 160-218 and 743-854.

The CDR3 is 14 amino acids. Trimming shortened V by 4 bases and J by 0 bases, and 7 bases separated the two germline ends. Germline-derived CDR1 and CDR2 are SGHRS and YFSETQ. This clone appeared a single time. Antigen unknown. Method: immunoSEQ multiplex PCR; TCRdb's copy keeps in-frame clones and lacks some. The repertoire has tens of thousands of clones, 88% of them found once; the top ten carry 10% to 15%. The rearrangement uses TRBV5-1 and TRBJ1-4; D not resolved. The sequenced sample was peripheral blood, obtained on day 0 of AZD1222 vaccination. This receptor was identified in an adult in good health. CDR3 nucleotides: TGCGCCAGCAGCCCCTACCCAACTAATGAAAAACTGTTTTTT. As protein: CASSPYPTNEKLFF.